The clone carrying this T cell receptor beta chain is a singleton in its sample. The germline CDR1 and CDR2 sequences are SGHRS and YFSETQ. The V gene lost 1 base and the J gene lost 12 bases, with 20 bases spanning the gap. The CDR3 is 15 amino acids. This specimen comes from a study of cytomegalovirus exposure and HLA in healthy donors. Use of 60 Vbeta and 13 Jbeta primers characterized the PCR. Produced via immunoSEQ multiplex PCR; TCRdb's table is partial and in-frame only. The table shows fewer than 110,000 clones, with approximately 79% occurring only once. The sample consisted of PBMCs. This sequence originates from a man between 50 and 59 years old in good health and CMV-seropositive. This chain links TRBV5-1 with TRBJ2-1; D is unresolved. CDR3: CASSLRWQIEAVQFF. The CDR3, as DNA: TGCGCCAGCAGCTTGCGGTGGCAGATCGAGGCGGTGCAGTTCTTC.